This is a list of T cell receptor beta chains from one sample in a study of cytomegalovirus exposure and HLA in healthy donors. Only in-frame clones appear in the TCRdb table, and some are missing; sequencing was by immunoSEQ multiplex PCR. This repertoire comprises approximately 27,000 clones; its ten largest clones make up about 0.69%. The sequencing sample was made of PBMCs. These receptors came from a man in his thirties or forties in good health and CMV-seronegative. Both conserved end residues are part of each CDR3. The D gene is left open where the match is weak.

>TRBV5-4|TRBJ2-1|TRBD1
CASSSNRGEQFF
TGTGCCAGCAGTTCAAACAGGGGTGAGCAGTTCTTC
>TRBV7-9|TRBJ1-1|TRBD1
CASSGGQVEAFF
TGTGCCAGCAGCGGTGGACAGGTTGAAGCTTTCTTT
>TRBV7-8|TRBJ2-1|-
CASSPDPAREQFF
TGTGCCAGCAGCCCGGATCCGGCGAGGGAGCAGTTCTTC
>TRBV7-2|TRBJ2-5|TRBD1
CASSSNPPGGRVETQYF
TGTGCCAGCAGCTCCAACCCCCCAGGGGGCAGGGTGGAGACCCAGTACTTC
>TRBV5-6|TRBJ2-2|TRBD1
CASSLYVLQGTGELFF
TGTGCCAGCAGCTTGTACGTTCTACAGGGGACCGGGGAGCTGTTTTTT
>TRBV9|TRBJ1-2|-
CASSVEGGRNYGYTF
TGTGCCAGCAGCGTAGAGGGGGGGCGGAACTATGGCTACACCTTC
>TRBV7-9|TRBJ1-3|-
CASSYGGSYGNTIYF
TGTGCCAGCAGCTACGGGGGGTCTTACGGAAACACCATATATTTT
>TRBV29-1|TRBJ2-2|-
CSVAGTGELFF
TGCAGCGTTGCAGGCACCGGGGAGCTGTTTTTT
>TRBV5-1|TRBJ2-7|TRBD2
CASSLRASGTSGLTAYEQYF
TGCGCCAGCAGCTTGAGGGCTTCCGGGACTAGCGGGCTTACTGCCTACGAGCAGTACTTC
>TRBV6-5|TRBJ2-5|TRBD2
CASSYSFGLASEAQYF
TGTGCCAGCAGTTATTCCTTCGGACTAGCGTCAGAGGCCCAGTACTTC
>TRBV4-1|TRBJ1-2|TRBD1
CASSRDSDGYGYTF
TGCGCCAGCAGTAGGGACAGCGACGGCTATGGCTACACCTTC
>TRBV18|TRBJ2-7|-
CASSPPGLRHEQYF
TGTGCCAGCTCACCGCCGGGACTTAGACACGAGCAGTACTTC
>TRBV2|TRBJ1-1|-
CARARLNTEAFF
TGTGCCAGGGCACGATTGAACACTGAAGCTTTCTTT
>TRBV21-1|TRBJ1-5|-
CASALGTEDGANQPQHF
TGTGCCAGCGCCTTGGGGACAGAGGACGGGGCCAATCAGCCCCAGCATTTT
>TRBV6-1|TRBJ2-3|TRBD1
CASSEGQHTDTQYF
TGTGCCAGCAGTGAGGGACAGCACACAGATACGCAGTATTTT